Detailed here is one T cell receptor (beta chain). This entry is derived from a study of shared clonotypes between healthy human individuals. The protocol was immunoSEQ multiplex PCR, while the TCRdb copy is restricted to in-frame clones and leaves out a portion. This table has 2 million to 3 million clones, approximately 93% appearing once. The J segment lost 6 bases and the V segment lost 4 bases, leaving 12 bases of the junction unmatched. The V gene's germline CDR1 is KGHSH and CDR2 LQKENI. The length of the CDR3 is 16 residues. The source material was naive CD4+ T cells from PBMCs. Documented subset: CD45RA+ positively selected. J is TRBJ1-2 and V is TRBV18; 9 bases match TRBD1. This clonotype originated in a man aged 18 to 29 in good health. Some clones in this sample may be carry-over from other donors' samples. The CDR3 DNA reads TGTGCCAGCTCACAATCGGGGACAGGGCAGAAGGATGGCTACACCTTC. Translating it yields CASSQSGTGQKDGYTF.